Listed below are T cell receptor beta chains from one sample, sequenced in a study of cytomegalovirus exposure and HLA in healthy donors. Data came from immunoSEQ multiplex PCR; TCRdb stores just in-frame clones and leaves some out. The sample has approximately 99,000 clones; 75% to 85% are singletons. What was sequenced was PBMCs. The source of these receptors is a male donor in good health and CMV-seropositive. Both conserved end residues are part of each CDR3. Fields, in order: J gene, D gene, clone size, V gene, CDR3 DNA, CDR3 protein. The D gene is left open where the match is weak. The size entry is marked missing in some rows and otherwise reads once, few, many or a size class.

TRBJ2-3 TRBD2 . TRBV9 TGTGCCAGCAGCGTACGACCGGGACTATTCGTTAATACGCAGTATTTT CASSVRPGLFVNTQYF
TRBJ1-2 TRBD1 few TRBV27 TGTGCCAGCAGTCACAACAGGGGTTATGGCTACACCTTC CASSHNRGYGYTF
TRBJ1-2 TRBD1 . TRBV7-9 TGTTCCAGCAGCTTAGACGGAGGGGGCGGCTATGGCTACACCTTC CSSSLDGGGGYGYTF
TRBJ1-2 . . TRBV2 TGTGCCAGCAGTACCGGCGGGGGGGATTCCTTC CASSTGGGDSF
TRBJ1-1 . few TRBV5-1 TGCGCCAGCAACATCGGACTTGCGAACACTGAAGCTTTCTTT CASNIGLANTEAFF
TRBJ2-1 TRBD2 . TRBV2 TGTGCCAGCAGGGTCGGGGGGGTGGTCCACAATGAGCAGTTCTTC CASRVGGVVHNEQFF
TRBJ2-7 TRBD2 . TRBV6-5 TGTGCCAGCAGAACTAGCGGGGGCAACGAGCAGTACTTC CASRTSGGNEQYF
TRBJ2-1 . . TRBV5-1 TGCGCCAGCAGCCCCGTGGCCGGCGGTGAGCAGTTCTTC CASSPVAGGEQFF
TRBJ2-1 . once TRBV11-2 TGTGCCAGCAGCTTAGGGTTTGGGAGTCGGTCCTACAATGAGCAGTTCTTC CASSLGFGSRSYNEQFF
TRBJ1-1 . hyperexpanded TRBV11-3 TGTGCCAGCAGCTTAGATCTAACAGGATCCACTGAAGCTTTCTTT CASSLDLTGSTEAFF
TRBJ1-2 . . TRBV19 TGTGCCAGTAGTGCAGGGCGGGGCTACACCTTC CASSAGRGYTF
TRBJ2-1 TRBD2 . TRBV15 TGTGCCACCAGCAGAGAACTAGCGGGGGCTAATGAGCAGTTCTTC CATSRELAGANEQFF
TRBJ1-2 TRBD1 few TRBV18 TGTGCCAGCTCACCATCGACAGGGGAACGATATGGCTACACCTTC CASSPSTGERYGYTF
TRBJ2-5 . . TRBV4-1 TGCGCCAGCAGCCAAGGAGTTACCCAGTACTTC CASSQGVTQYF
TRBJ1-1 TRBD1 . TRBV5-4 TGTGCCAGCAGCGTTCCTCGGACAGGGGTGAACACTGAAGCTTTCTTT CASSVPRTGVNTEAFF
TRBJ1-2 . . TRBV19 TGTGCCAGTAGTATAGGAGCGGGGCACGGCTATGGCTACACCTTC CASSIGAGHGYGYTF
TRBJ2-2 . . TRBV7-2 TGTGCCAGCGGCCAGGGGCCTTCGAACACCGGGGAGCTGTTTTTT CASGQGPSNTGELFF
TRBJ1-5 TRBD1 . TRBV5-8 TGTGCCAGCAGCTCGGAAACAGGGGGCAGTCAGCCCCAGCATTTT CASSSETGGSQPQHF
TRBJ1-1 . . TRBV5-1 TGCGCCAGCAGTCGGCGGGGGCAGGACACTGAAGCTTTCTTT CASSRRGQDTEAFF
TRBJ1-2 TRBD1 . TRBV5-4 TGTGCCAGCAGCTTGGGGGGGTCGGGACAGGGGATCTATGGCTACACCTTC CASSLGGSGQGIYGYTF
TRBJ1-1 . few TRBV4-2 TGTGCCAGCAGCCAAGTCCCACAGAACACTGAAGCTTTCTTT CASSQVPQNTEAFF
TRBJ1-1 . . TRBV6-4 TGTGCCAGCAGAAAAAGGGAGGGGAATTCAGAAGCTTTCTTT CASRKREGNSEAFF
TRBJ2-1 . . TRBV14 TGTGCCAGCAGCCAGTGGACAGCTTACAATGAGCAGTTCTTC CASSQWTAYNEQFF
TRBJ1-1 . . TRBV5-4 TGTGCCAGCAGCTCGTACGGGGCTGAAGCTTTCTTT CASSSYGAEAFF
TRBJ2-1 TRBD2 . TRBV29-1 TGCAGCGGCACCGGGACTAGCGGGGGGCGCTACAATGAGCAGTTCTTC CSGTGTSGGRYNEQFF
TRBJ2-1 TRBD1 . TRBV5-6 TGTGCCAGCAGCTTGGGCCACAGGGGGAAATCCTACAATGAGCAGTTCTTC CASSLGHRGKSYNEQFF